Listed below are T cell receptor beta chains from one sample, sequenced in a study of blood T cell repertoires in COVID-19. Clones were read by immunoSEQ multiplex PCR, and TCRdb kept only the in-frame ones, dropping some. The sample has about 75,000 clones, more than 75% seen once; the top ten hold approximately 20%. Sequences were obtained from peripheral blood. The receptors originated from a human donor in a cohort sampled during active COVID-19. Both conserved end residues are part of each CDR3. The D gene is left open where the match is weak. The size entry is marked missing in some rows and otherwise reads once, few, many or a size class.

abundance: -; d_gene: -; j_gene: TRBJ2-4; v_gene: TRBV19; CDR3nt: TGTGCCAGTAGTGACGAGGGGGTCAGCATTCAGTACTTC; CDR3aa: CASSDEGVSIQYF
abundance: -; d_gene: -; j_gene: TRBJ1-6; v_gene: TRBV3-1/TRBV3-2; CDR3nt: TGTGCCAGCCCGGACAGATTGAATTCACCCCTCCACTTT; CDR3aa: CASPDRLNSPLHF
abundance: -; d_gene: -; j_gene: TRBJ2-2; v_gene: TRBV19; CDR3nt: TGTGCCAGTAGCGGACAAGTGACGAGCACCGGGGAGCTGTTTTTT; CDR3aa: CASSGQVTSTGELFF
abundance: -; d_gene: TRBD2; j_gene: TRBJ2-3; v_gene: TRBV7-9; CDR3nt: TGTGCCAGCCCTGAGCGGGGGGGCCTCGGGACAGATACGCAGTATTTT; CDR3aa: CASPERGGLGTDTQYF
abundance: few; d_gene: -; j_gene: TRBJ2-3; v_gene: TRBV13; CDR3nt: TGTGCCAGCAGGCCTACGTGGGGGGGCGAAACAGATACGCAGTATTTT; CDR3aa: CASRPTWGGETDTQYF
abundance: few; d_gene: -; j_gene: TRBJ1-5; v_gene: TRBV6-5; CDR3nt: TGTGCCAGCAGACGACAAGTGAATCAGCCCCAGCATTTT; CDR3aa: CASRRQVNQPQHF
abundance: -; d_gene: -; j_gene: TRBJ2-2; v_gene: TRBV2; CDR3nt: TGTGCCAGCAGTGAATTCTCCACCGGGGAGCTGTTTTTT; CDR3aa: CASSEFSTGELFF
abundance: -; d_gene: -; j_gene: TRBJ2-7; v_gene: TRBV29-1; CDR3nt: TGCAGCGCGGTTCTATCAGGCTACGAGCAGTACTTC; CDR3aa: CSAVLSGYEQYF
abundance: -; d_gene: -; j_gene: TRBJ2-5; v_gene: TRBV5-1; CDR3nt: TGCGCCAGCAGCTTGATGGGGGGTGAGACCCAGTACTTC; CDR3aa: CASSLMGGETQYF
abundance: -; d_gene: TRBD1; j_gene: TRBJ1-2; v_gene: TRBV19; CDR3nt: TGTGCCAGTAGTATAGGGACAGGGGAGAACTATGGCTACACCTTC; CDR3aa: CASSIGTGENYGYTF
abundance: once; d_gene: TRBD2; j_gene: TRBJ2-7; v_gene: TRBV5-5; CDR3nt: TGTGCCAGCAGCTTGGGACTAGCGGGAGCCGAGCAGTACTTC; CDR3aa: CASSLGLAGAEQYF
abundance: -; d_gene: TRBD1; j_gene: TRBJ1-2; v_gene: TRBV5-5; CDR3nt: TGTGCCAGCAGCTTGGCTGGACAGGGTACCAGGACCTATGGCTACACCTTC; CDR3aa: CASSLAGQGTRTYGYTF
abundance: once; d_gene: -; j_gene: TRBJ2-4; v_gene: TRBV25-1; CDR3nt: TGTGCCAGCAGCCTAGGGCGGGGCTCCGTGGCCAAAAACATTCAGTACTTC; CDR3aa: CASSLGRGSVAKNIQYF
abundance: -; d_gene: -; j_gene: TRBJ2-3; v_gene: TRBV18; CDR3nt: TGTGCCAGCTCACCGAGATCAGATACGCAGTATTTT; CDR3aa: CASSPRSDTQYF
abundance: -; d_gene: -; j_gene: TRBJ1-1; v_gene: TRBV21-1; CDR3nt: TGTGCCAGCAGCAATGGGGGTGGGGACAGGGTCTTTAGGGTCTCCACTGAAGCTTTCTTT; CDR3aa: CASSNGGGDRVFRVSTEAFF
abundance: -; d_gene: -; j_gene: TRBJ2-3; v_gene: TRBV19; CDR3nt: TGTGCCAGTAGTGGGGACTCCAGCACAGATACGCAGTATTTT; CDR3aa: CASSGDSSTDTQYF
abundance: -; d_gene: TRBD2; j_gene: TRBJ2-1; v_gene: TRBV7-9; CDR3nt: TGTGCCAGCAGCTCCCTGAGCGGGAGTTCCTACAATGAGCAGTTCTTC; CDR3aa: CASSSLSGSSYNEQFF
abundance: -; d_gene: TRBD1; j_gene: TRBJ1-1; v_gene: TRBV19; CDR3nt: TGTGCCAGTAGTAGGACAGGGAGATCCCTGAACACTGAAGCTTTCTTT; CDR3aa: CASSRTGRSLNTEAFF
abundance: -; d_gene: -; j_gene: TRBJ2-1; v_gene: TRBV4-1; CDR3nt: TGCGCCAGCAGCCAGACGCGGAATGAGCAGTTCTTC; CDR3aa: CASSQTRNEQFF
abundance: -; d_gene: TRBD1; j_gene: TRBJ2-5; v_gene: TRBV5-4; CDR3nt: TGTGCCAGCAGCTCACAGGGGGATGTAGAGACCCAGTACTTC; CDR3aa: CASSSQGDVETQYF
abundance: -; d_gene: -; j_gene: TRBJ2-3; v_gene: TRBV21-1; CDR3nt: TGTGCCAGCAGCAAAGAGGCCGCCGGAGCGGTCACAGATACGCAGTATTTT; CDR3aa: CASSKEAAGAVTDTQYF
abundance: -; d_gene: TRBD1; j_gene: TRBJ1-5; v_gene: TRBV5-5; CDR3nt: TGTGCCAGCAGCTTGGGCGGGACAGGGGGACAGCCCCAGCATTTT; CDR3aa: CASSLGGTGGQPQHF
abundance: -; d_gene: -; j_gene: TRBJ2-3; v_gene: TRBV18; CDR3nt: TGTGCCAGCTCACCCGGCACAGATACGCAGTATTTT; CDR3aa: CASSPGTDTQYF
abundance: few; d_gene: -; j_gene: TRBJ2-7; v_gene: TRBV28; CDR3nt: TGTGCCAGCAGTTTGGAGGGCTACGAGCAGTACTTC; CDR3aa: CASSLEGYEQYF
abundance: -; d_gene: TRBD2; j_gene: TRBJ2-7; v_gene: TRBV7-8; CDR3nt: TGTGCCAGCAGCTTAGCCCGGACTAGCTCCTACGAGCAGTACTTC; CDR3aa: CASSLARTSSYEQYF
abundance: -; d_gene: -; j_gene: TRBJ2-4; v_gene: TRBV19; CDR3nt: TGTGCCAGTAGTATAGCAGGGACCAAAAACATTCAGTACTTC; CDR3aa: CASSIAGTKNIQYF
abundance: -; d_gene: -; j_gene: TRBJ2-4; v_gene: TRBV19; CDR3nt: TGTGCCAGTCGGGCTACAGGTTCTAAAAACATTCAGTACTTC; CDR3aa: CASRATGSKNIQYF
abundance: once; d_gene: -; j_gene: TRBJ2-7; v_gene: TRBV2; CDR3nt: TGTGCCAGCAGTCGGAGGGACGAGCAGTACTTC; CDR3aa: CASSRRDEQYF
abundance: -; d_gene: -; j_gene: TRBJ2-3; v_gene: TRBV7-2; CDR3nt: TGTGCCAGCAGCTTAGCCATCACAGATACGCAGTATTTT; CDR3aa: CASSLAITDTQYF
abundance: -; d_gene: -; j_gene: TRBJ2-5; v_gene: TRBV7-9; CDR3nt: TGTGCCAGCAGCTCCTTTGGGTCAGGGGGGCAAGAGACCCAGTACTTC; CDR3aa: CASSSFGSGGQETQYF
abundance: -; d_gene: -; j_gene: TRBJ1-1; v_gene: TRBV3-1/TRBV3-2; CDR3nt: TGTGCCAGCAGCGGGTCTTCAGGGGCGATCACTGAAGCTTTCTTT; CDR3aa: CASSGSSGAITEAFF
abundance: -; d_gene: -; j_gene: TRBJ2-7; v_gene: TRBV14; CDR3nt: TGTGCCAGCAGCCATTTGGACAGTTCGAAAGGTGACGAGCAGTACTTC; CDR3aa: CASSHLDSSKGDEQYF
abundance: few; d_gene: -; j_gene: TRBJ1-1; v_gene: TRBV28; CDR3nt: TGTGCCAGCACCTTAGGGTACGCGGGCGCGGGGAACACTGAAGCTTTCTTT; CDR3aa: CASTLGYAGAGNTEAFF
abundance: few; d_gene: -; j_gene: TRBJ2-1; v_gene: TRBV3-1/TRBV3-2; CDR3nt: TGTGCCAGCAGCCAGGCCACGCAAGAGCAGTTCTTC; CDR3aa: CASSQATQEQFF
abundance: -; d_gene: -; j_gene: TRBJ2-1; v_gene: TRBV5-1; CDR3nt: TGCGCCAGCAGCTCAGACAACAGGGAAACTGAGCAGTTCTTC; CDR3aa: CASSSDNRETEQFF
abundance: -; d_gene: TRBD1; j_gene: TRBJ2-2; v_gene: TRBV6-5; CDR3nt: TGTGCCAGCAGTTCCGGGACAGGGCGTTTTTCCGGGGAGCTGTTTTTT; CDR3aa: CASSSGTGRFSGELFF